This T cell receptor (beta chain) emerged from a study of blood T cell repertoires in COVID-19. Method: immunoSEQ multiplex PCR; TCRdb's copy keeps in-frame clones and lacks some. The repertoire holds over 250,000 clones, with around 90% as singletons. V lost 5 bases, J lost 5 bases, and 11 bases lay in between. The CDR3 has 12 residues. Germline CDR1 reads SGHTS; CDR2 reads YDEGEE. Participants reported their clinical history, and cohort assignment relied on those reports. Cohort 3 donors were reported recovered after two negative PCRs, clearance, or symptom resolution. Sequencing input: PBMCs or T cells enriched from blood (not recorded which). This TCR was recovered from a woman aged 45 to 65 who had recovered from COVID-19. The chain employs TRBV5-8 and TRBJ2-7; weak D call: TRBD1 (5 bases). This CDR3 reads CASRGLTHEQYF. The CDR3 DNA reads as TGTGCCAGCAGGGGGCTAACCCACGAGCAGTACTTC.